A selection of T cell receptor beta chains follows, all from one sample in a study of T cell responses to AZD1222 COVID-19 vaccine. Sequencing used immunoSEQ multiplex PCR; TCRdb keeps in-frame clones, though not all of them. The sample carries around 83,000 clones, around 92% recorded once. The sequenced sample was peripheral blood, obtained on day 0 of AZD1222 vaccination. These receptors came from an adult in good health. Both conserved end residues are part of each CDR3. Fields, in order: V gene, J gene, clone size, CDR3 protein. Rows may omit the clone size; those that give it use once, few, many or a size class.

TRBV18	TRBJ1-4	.	CASSPGQGNEKLFF
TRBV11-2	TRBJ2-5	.	CASSLPARGGETQYF
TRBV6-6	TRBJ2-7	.	CASSTSGQRFSEQYF
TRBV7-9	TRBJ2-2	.	CASSLEGADTGELFF
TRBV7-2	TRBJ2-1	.	CASSLSRPQFF
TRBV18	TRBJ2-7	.	CASSPGTGVTYEQYF
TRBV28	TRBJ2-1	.	CASSRIPGYSYNEQFF
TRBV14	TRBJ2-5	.	CASSPKGLAGEETQYF
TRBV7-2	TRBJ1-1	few	CASSTQANTEAFF
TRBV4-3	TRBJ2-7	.	CASSQDAGNYEQYF
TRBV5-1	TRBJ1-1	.	CASSPSGARDTEAFF
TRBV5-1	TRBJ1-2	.	CASSLDRGLEGYTF
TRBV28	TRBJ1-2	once	CASSAPQGGTYYGYTF
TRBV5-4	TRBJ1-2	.	CASSKGTGGYGYTF
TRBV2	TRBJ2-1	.	CASRPDRGREFF
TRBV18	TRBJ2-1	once	CASSDRGRVKNEQFF
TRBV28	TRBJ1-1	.	CASSLDRADTEAFF
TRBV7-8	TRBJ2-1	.	CASSFGGSYNEQFF
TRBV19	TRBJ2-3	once	CASSIGRVSTSTDTQYF
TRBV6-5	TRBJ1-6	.	CASNPVRGNSPLHF
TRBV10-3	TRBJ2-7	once	CAMGGSTYEQYF
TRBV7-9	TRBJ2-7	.	CASSLRAYEQYF
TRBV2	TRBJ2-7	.	CASAKLMGHEQYF
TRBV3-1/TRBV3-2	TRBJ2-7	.	CASSQDFAGRQYF
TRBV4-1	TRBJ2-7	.	CASSQDLAGGFYEQYF
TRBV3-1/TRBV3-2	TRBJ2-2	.	CASSRTTGTSGTGELFF
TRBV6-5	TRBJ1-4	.	CASSDIAATNEKLFF
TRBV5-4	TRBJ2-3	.	CASSLGGYTDTQYF
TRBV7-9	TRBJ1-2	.	CASPDPPPYGYTF
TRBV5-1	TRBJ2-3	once	CASSLGAGPGSSDTQYF
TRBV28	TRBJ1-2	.	CASTNYPVQNGYTF
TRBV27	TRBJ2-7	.	CASSFRPGTGLGYEQYF
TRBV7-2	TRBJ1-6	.	CASSTRGDGISPLHF
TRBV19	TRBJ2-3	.	CASRETASSTDTQYF
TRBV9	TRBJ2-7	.	CASSVDGLATYEQYF
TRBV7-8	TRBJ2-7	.	CASSYSSGASYEQYF
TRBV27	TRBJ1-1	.	CASSFGQGGTTEAFF
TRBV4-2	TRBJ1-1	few	CASSQGTENTEAFF
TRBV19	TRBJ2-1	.	CASSMRGTASNEQFF
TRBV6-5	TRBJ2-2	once	CASSYWGDNTGELFF
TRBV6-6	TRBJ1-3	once	CASSYPGVGGNTIYF
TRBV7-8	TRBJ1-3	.	CASSLQGAPGNTIYF
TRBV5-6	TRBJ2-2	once	CASSLETGELFF
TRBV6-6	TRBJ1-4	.	CASSYPRRDEKLFF
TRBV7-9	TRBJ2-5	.	CASSLTDRGKETQYF
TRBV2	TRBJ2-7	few	CASARAYEQYF
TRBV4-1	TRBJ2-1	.	CASSQDPAVLAEGGEQFF
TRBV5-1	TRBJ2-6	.	CASSPGTGNPGANVLTF
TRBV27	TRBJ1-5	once	CASSPIGAGQPQHF
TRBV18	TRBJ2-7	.	CASSPGSGTYEQYF
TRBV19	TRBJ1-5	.	CASSQTAREPQHF
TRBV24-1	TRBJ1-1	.	CATSRGASTEAFF
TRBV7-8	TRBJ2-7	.	CASSLDREDEQYF
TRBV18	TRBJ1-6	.	CASSPRGSSYNSPLHF
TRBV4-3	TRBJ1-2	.	CASSQDLSDRGRFGYTF
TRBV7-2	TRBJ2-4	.	CASSLDAGGAVGRIQYF
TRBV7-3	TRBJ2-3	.	CASSPGVLTDTQYF
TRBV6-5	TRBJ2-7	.	CAGAVMGTGDEQYF